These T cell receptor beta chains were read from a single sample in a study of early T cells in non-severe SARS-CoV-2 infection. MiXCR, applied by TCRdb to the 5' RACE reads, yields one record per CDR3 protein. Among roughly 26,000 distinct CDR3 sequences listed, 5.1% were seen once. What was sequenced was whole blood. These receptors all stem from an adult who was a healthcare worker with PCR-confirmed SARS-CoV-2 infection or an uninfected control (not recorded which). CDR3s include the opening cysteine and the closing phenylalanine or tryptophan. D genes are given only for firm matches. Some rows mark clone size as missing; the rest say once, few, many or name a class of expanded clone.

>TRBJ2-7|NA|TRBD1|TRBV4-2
TGTGCCAGCAGCCAAGGGGACAGAGAAGGCGAGCAGTACTTC
CASSQGDREGEQYF
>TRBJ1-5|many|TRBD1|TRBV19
TGTGCCATCTCGAAGGGACAGGATCTTCCCCAGCATTTT
CAISKGQDLPQHF
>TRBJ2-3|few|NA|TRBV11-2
TGTGCCAGCAGCTTAGATCTTCGGGACCAAGATACGCAGTATTTT
CASSLDLRDQDTQYF
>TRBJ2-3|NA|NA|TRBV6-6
TGTGCCAGCAGTTACGTGGGGGCCAGCACAGATACGCAGTATTTT
CASSYVGASTDTQYF
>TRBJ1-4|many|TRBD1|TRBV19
TGTGCCAGTAGACAACTCCGGGACAGGGATGAAAAACTGTTTTTT
CASRQLRDRDEKLFF
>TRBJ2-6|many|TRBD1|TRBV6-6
TGTGCCAGCACTTCCGGGACAGGGTCAACTGGGGCCAACGTCCTGACTTTC
CASTSGTGSTGANVLTF
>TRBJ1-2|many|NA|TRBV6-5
TGTGCCAGCATGAGGGCGGGCAGGGGAGACTATGGCTACACCTTC
CASMRAGRGDYGYTF
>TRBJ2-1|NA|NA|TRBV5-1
TGCGCCAGCACCCCCCCCCTCGGCAATGAGCAGTTCTTC
CASTPPLGNEQFF
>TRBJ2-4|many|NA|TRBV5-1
TGCGCCAGCAGCTTGGTGCAGGGCAAAAACATTCAGTACTTC
CASSLVQGKNIQYF
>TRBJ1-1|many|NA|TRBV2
TGTGCCAGCAACCTTCAAACAGCCCTTGAAGCTTTCTTT
CASNLQTALEAFF
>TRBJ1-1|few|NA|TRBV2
TGTGCCAGCAGTGGAAACAGCCGGAACACTGAAGCTTTCTTT
CASSGNSRNTEAFF
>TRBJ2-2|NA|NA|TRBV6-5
TGTGCCAGCAGTTACGGGTCCGGGGAGCTGTTTTTT
CASSYGSGELFF
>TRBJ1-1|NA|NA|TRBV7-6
TGTGCCAGCAGCATGGGACCCAGGAACACTGAAGCTTTCTTT
CASSMGPRNTEAFF
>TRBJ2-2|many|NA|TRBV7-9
TGTGCCAGCAGCCCGCTGACCGGGGAGCTGTTTTTT
CASSPLTGELFF
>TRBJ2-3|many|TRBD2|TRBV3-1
TGTGCCAGCAGCCAGCGGACCCTAGCGGGGGGGCCAACAGATACGCAGTATTTT
CASSQRTLAGGPTDTQYF
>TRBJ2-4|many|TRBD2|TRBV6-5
TGTGCCAGCAGTCGAGCGGGGGGGCTTGGAAACATTCAGTACTTC
CASSRAGGLGNIQYF
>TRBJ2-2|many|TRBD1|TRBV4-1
TGCGCCAGCAGCCTGTCTAGACAGGGGGGCGTCGGGGAGCTGTTTTTT
CASSLSRQGGVGELFF
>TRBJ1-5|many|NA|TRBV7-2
TGTGCCAGCAGCTTATACAGCGATAGCAATCAGCCCCAGCATTTT
CASSLYSDSNQPQHF
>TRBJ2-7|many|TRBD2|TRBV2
TGTGCCAGCACCGGACTAGCGAGGGAGCAGTACTTC
CASTGLAREQYF
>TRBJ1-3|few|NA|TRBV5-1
TGCGCCAGCAGCTTGGGCAACTCTGGAAACACCATATATTTT
CASSLGNSGNTIYF
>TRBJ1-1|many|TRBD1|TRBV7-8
TGTGCCAGCACCCGACAGGGGGACGTGAACACTGAAGCTTTCTTT
CASTRQGDVNTEAFF
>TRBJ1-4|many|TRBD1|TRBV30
TGTGCCTGGAGTGTCCCGGGACAGGTGGGGGAAAAACTGTTTTTT
CAWSVPGQVGEKLFF
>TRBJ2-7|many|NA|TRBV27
TGTGCCAGCAGCACGAGGGGGAGGGACGGATCCTACGAGCAGTACTTC
CASSTRGRDGSYEQYF
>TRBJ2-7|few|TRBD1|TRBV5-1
TGCGCCAGCAGCTTGGGGTGGACAGGGACAACTTACGAGCAGTACTTC
CASSLGWTGTTYEQYF
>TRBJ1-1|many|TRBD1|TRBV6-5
TGTGCCACCCGGACAGGGGGCCCGATGGTTAGCACTGAAGCTTTCTTT
CATRTGGPMVSTEAFF
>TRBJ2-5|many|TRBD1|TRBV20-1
TGCAGTGCTAGAGACCCCCGAGGACAGGGGGGAGAGACCCAGTACTTC
CSARDPRGQGGETQYF
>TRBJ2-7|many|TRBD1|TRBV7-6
TGTGCCAGCAGCTTGGCGGGACCGGGACAGGGGATCTACGAGCAGTACTTC
CASSLAGPGQGIYEQYF
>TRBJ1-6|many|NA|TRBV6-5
TGTGCCAGCAGGACAGGAGACAATTCACCCCTCCACTTT
CASRTGDNSPLHF
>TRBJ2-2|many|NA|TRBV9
TGTGCCAGCCGCCGCGGGACCCCGAACACCGGGGAGCTGTTTTTT
CASRRGTPNTGELFF
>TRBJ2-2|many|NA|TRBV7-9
TGTGCCAGCAGCTTAGCACTCACCGGGGAGCTGTTTTTT
CASSLALTGELFF
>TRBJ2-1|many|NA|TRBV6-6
TGTGCCAGCGGGGGCTCCTACAATGAGCAGTTCTTC
CASGGSYNEQFF
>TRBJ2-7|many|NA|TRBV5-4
TGTGCCAGCAGCTCAGGGGCAGGGGACTACGAGCAGTACTTC
CASSSGAGDYEQYF
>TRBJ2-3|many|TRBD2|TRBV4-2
TGTGCCAGCAGCCAACTGTCTAGCGGGGGGGCAGATACGCAGTATTTT
CASSQLSSGGADTQYF
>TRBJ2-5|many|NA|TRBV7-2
TGTGCCAGCAGCTTAACGGGGGGCATGCAAGAGACCCAGTACTTC
CASSLTGGMQETQYF
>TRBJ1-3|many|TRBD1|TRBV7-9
TGTGCCAGCAGCTTAGGCTCCCCCGGACGGACAGGAGACTCTGGAAACACCATATATTTT
CASSLGSPGRTGDSGNTIYF
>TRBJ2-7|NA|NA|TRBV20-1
TGCAGTGCTAGGCAGGAAAGATACCCCTCCTACGAGCAGTACTTC
CSARQERYPSYEQYF
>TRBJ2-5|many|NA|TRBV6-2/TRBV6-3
TGTGCCAGCAGTCACGTGGAGACCCAGTACTTC
CASSHVETQYF
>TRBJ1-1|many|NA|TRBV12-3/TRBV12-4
TGTGCCAGCAGTTTAGTAGGGTTAGCTGAAGCTTTCTTT
CASSLVGLAEAFF
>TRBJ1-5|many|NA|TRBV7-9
TGTGCCAGCAGCTCCGAGGGTTACAATCAGCCCCAGCATTTT
CASSSEGYNQPQHF
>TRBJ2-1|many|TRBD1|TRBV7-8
TGTGCCAGCAGCCTGACAGGGATCTCCTACAATGAGCAGTTCTTC
CASSLTGISYNEQFF
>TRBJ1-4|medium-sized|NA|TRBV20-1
TGCAGTGCTAGAGAGAGAGACTCCAGGGAGTCTAATGAAAAACTGTTTTTT
CSARERDSRESNEKLFF
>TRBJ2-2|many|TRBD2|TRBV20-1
TGCAGTGCTAGAAGCGGGGGGGCCAGGACCGGGGAGCTGTTTTTT
CSARSGGARTGELFF
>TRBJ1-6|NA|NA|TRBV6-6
TGTGCCAGCAGACGCCTACAAGATTCACCCCTCCACTTT
CASRRLQDSPLHF
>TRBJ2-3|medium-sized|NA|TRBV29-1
TGCAGCGTTATAGACAGACATAGCACAGATACGCAGTATTTT
CSVIDRHSTDTQYF
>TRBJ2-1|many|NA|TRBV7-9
TGTGCCAGCAGCTTAGCGGGGGACTCCTACAATGAGCAGTTCTTC
CASSLAGDSYNEQFF
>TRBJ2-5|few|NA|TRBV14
TGTGCCAGCAGCACAACAGGGGAGACCCAGTACTTC
CASSTTGETQYF
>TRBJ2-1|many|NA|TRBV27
TGTGCCAGCAGTTCGCCCCTACTAGTAGGGATCGACAATGAGCAGTTCTTC
CASSSPLLVGIDNEQFF
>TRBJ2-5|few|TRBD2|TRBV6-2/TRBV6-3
TGTGCCAGCAGCCCGAGGACTAGCCAAGAGACCCAGTACTTC
CASSPRTSQETQYF
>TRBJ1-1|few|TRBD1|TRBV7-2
TGTGCCAGCAGCTCGACAGGGGGCTACACTGAAGCTTTCTTT
CASSSTGGYTEAFF
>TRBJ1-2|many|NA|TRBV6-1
TGTGCCAGCAGTGATCGAGGACGGGGCGATGGCTACACCTTC
CASSDRGRGDGYTF
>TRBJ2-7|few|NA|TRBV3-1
TGTGCCAGCAGCCAAGATGTAGGGATTGGGTACGAGCAGTACTTC
CASSQDVGIGYEQYF